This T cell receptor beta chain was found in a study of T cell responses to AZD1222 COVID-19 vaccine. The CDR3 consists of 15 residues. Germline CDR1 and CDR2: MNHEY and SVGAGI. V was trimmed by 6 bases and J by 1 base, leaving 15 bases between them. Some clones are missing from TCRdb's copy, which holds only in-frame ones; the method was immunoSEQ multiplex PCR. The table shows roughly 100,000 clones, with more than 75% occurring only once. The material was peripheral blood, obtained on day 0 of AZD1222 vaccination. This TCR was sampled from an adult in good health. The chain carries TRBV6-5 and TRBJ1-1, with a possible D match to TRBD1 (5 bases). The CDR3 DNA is TGTGCCAGCAGAGGGGCGAGACTCCAGAACACTGAAGCTTTCTTT. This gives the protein CASRGARLQNTEAFF.